This T cell receptor beta chain emerged from a study of PD-1 blockade in classical Hodgkin lymphoma. The study's findings and limits: Individuals initiating nivolumab under 1 year after ASCT were excluded. Complete responders entered with baseline diversity on par with newly diagnosed patients, the results showed. Newly diagnosed patients were reported to exhibit reduced baseline TCR diversity relative to healthy donors.

As to this clone: Its specificity is unknown.

The method was immunoSEQ multiplex PCR; TCRdb's version includes in-frame clones alone and lacks a portion of them. Of roughly 47,000 clones listed, around 80% are singletons. The V end lost 7 bases, the J end lost 1 base, and 7 bases lay between the germline ends. Germline CDR1 is MNHEY and CDR2 is SMNVEV (reference sequence). This CDR3 is built from 12 residues. Autologous stem cell transplantation was followed by relapse in every patient, and brentuximab vedotin exposure varied. Here the sequenced sample was peripheral blood mononuclear cells (PBMCs), taken before the second cycle of nivolumab. This clonotype was sampled from a human donor with classical Hodgkin lymphoma. This chain connects TRBV27 to TRBJ2-5; no reliable D call. The CDR3 DNA sequence: TGTGCCAGCAAGGATGGCCAAGAGACCCAGTACTTC. This codes for CASKDGQETQYF.